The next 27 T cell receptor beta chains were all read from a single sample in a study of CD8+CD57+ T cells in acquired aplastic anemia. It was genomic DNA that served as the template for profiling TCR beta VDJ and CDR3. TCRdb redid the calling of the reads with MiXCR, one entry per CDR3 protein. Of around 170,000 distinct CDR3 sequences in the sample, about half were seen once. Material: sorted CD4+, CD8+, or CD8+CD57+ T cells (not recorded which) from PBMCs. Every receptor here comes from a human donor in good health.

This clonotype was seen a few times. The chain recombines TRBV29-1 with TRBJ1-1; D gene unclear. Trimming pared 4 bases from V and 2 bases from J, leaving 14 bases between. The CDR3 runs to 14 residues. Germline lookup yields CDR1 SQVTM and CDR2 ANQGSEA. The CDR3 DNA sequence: TGCAGCGTTGGCCACGGACTCTCAAACACTGAAGCTTTCTTT. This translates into CSVGHGLSNTEAFF.

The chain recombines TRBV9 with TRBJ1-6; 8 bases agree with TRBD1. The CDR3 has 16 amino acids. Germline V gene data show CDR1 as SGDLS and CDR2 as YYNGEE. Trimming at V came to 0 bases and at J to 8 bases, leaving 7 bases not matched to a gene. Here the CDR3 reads CASSVGAQGGDSPLHF. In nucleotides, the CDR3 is TGTGCCAGCAGCGTAGGAGCACAGGGGGGAGATTCACCCCTCCACTTT.

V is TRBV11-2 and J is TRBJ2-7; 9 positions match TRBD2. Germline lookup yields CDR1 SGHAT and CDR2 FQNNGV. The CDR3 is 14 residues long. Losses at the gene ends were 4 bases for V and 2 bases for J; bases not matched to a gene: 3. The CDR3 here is CASSSLAGTYEQYF. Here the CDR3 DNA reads TGTGCCAGCAGCTCCCTAGCGGGAACCTACGAGCAGTACTTC.

CDR3 protein: CASSDGTSGSYEQYF. CDR3 coding DNA: TGTGCCAGCAGCGACGGGACTAGCGGGAGCTACGAGCAGTACTTC. This sequence joins TRBV9 and TRBJ2-7; 14 bases line up with TRBD2. The germline CDR1 and CDR2 sequences are SGDLS and YYNGEE. The CDR3 covers 15 residues. Unmatched junction bases numbered 2, after V lost 3 bases and J lost 3 bases.

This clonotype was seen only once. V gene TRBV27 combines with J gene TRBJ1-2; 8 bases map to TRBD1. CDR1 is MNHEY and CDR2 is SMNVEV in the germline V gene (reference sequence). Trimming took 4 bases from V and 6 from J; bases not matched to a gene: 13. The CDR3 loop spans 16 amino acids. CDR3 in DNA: TGTGCCAGCAGTTCGACCCGGACAGGGTCCAACCATGGCTACACCTTC. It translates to CASSSTRTGSNHGYTF.

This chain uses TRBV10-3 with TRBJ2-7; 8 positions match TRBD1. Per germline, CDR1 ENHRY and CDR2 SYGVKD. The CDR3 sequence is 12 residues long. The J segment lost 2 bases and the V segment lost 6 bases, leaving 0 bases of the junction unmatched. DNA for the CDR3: TGTGCCATCAGGACAGGGGCCTACGAGCAGTACTTC. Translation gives CAIRTGAYEQYF.

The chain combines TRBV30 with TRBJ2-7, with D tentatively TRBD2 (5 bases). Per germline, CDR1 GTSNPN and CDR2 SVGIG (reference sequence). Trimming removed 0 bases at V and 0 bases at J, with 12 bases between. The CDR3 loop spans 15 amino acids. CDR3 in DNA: TGTGCCTGGAGTGTACTTAGCGCCAGCTCCTACGAGCAGTACTTC. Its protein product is CAWSVLSASSYEQYF.

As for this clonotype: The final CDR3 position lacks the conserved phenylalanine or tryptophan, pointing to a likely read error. The CDR3 region has the DNA TGCAGCGTGTCCCTCCCAGGGGGTCAAGAGATCCAGTACTGC. It translates to CSVSLPGGQEIQYC. The chain joins TRBV29-1 to TRBJ2-5; 7 bases fit TRBD1. CDR1 and CDR2 (germline): SQVTM, ANQGSEA. This CDR3 has 14 residues.

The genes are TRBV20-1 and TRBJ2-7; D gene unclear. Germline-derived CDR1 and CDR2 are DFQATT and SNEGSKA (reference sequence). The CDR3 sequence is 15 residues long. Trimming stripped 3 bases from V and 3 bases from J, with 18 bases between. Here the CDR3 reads CSARLLVNLGYEQYF. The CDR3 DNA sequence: TGCAGTGCTAGGCTTCTAGTGAACCTCGGCTACGAGCAGTACTTC.

The DNA of the CDR3 is TGCAGCGTTGAAGCAAGCCGTGGGAAACTGTTTTTT. Protein: CSVEASRGKLFF. This chain joins TRBV29-1 and TRBJ1-4, with D unclear. V lost 1 base and J 11 bases, leaving 11 bases between the germline ends. CDR3 size: 12 residues. Germline values: CDR1 SQVTM, CDR2 ANQGSEA.

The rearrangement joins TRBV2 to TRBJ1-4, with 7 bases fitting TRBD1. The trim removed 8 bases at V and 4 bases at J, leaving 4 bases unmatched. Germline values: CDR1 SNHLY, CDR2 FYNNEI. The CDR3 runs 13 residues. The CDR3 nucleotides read TGTGCCAGCTTCCGGGACAGTAATGAAAAACTGTTTTTT. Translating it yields CASFRDSNEKLFF.

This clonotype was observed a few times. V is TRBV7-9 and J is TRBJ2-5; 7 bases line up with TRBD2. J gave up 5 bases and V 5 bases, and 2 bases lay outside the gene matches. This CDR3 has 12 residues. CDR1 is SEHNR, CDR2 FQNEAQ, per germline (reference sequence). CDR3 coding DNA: TGTGCCAGCAGCAGTAGCGGGGAGACCCAGTACTTC. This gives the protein CASSSSGETQYF.

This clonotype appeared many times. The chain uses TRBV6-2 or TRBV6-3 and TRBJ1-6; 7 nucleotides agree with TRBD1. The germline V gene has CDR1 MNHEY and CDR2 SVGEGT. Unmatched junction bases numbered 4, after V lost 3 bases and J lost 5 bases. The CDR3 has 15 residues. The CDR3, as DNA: TGTGCCAGCAGTTATCGGGACAGAGATAATTCACCCCTCCACTTT. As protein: CASSYRDRDNSPLHF.

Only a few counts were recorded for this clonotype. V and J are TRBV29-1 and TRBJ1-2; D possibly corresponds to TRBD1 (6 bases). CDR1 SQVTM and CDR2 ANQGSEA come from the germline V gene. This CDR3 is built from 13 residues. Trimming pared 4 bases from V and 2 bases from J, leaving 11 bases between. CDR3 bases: TGCAGCGTTGTTGGGGGCAGGAACTATGGCTACACCTTC. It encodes CSVVGGRNYGYTF. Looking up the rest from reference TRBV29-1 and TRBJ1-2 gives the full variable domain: SAVISQKPSRDICQRGTSLTIQCQVDSQVTMMFWYRQQPGQSLTLIATANQGSEATYESGFVIDKFPISRPNLTFSTLTVSNMSPEDSSIYLCSVVGGRNYGYTFGSGTRLTVV.

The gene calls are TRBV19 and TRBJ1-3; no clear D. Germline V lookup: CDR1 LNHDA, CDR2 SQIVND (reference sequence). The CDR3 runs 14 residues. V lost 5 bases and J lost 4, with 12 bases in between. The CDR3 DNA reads TGTGCCAGTAGTTTACGACTAGCGGGAAACACCATATATTTT. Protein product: CASSLRLAGNTIYF.

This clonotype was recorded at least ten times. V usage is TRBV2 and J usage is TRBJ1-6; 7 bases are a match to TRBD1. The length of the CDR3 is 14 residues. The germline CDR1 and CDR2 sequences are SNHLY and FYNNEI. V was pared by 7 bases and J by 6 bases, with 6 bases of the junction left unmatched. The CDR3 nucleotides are TGTGCCAGCATCCGGGACAGCCGTAATTCACCCCTCCACTTT. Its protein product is CASIRDSRNSPLHF.

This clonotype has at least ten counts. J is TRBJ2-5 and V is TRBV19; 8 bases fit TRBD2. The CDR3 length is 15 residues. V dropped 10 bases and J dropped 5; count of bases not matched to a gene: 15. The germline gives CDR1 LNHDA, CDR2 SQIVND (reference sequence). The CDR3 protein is CATTAGAALKETQYF. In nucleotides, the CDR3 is TGTGCCACCACAGCGGGAGCCGCCCTCAAGGAGACCCAGTACTTC.

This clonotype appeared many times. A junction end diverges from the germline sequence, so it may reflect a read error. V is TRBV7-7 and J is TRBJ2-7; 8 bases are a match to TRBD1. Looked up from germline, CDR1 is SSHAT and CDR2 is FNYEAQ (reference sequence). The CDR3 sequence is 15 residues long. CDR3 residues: CASSLAPTGGYEQYF. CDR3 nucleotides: TGTGCTAGCAGCTTAGCCCCCACAGGGGGCTACGAGCAGTACTTC.

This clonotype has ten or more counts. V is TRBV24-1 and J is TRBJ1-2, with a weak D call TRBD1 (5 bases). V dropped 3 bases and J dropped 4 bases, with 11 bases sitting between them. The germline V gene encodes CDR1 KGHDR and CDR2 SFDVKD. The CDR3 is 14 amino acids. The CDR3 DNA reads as TGTGCCACCAGTGATCCCAGGGTAAGCTATGGCTACACCTTC. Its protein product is CATSDPRVSYGYTF.

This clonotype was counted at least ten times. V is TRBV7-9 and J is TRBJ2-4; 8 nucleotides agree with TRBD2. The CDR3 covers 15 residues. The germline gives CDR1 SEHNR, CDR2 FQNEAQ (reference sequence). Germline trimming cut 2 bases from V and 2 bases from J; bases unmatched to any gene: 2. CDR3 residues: CASSLWTSSKNIQYF. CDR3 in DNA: TGTGCCAGCAGCTTATGGACTAGCTCCAAAAACATTCAGTACTTC.

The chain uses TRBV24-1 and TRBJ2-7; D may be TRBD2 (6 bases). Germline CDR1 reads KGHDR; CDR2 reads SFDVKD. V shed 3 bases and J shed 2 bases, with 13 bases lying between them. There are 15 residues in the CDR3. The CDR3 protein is CATSDNRGNPYEQYF. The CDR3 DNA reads TGTGCCACCAGTGATAATCGGGGGAACCCCTACGAGCAGTACTTC.

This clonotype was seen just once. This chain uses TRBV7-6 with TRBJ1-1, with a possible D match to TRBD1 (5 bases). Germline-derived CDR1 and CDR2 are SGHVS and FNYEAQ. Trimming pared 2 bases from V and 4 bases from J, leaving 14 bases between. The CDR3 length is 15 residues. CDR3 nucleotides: TGTGCCAGCAGCTTACAGGGTACGGGGGTCACTGAAGCTTTCTTT. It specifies CASSLQGTGVTEAFF.

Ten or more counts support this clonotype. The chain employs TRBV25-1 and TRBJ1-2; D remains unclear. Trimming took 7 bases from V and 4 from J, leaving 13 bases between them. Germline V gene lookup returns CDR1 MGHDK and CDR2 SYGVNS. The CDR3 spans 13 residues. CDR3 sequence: CASTAGYRYGYTF. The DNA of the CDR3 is TGTGCCAGCACCGCCGGCTACCGCTATGGCTACACCTTC.

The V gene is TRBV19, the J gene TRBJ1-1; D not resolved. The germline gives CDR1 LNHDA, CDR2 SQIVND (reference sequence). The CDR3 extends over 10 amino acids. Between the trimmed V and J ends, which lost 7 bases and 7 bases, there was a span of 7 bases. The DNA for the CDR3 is TGTGCCAGTAAGGACGGTGAAGCTTTCTTT. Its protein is CASKDGEAFF.

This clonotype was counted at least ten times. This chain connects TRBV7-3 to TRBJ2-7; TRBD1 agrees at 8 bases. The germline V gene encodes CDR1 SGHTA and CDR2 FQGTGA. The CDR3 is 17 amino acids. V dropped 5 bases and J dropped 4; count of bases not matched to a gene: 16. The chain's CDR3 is CASSHFRDRKVCYEQYF. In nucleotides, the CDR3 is TGTGCCAGCAGCCACTTCAGGGACAGGAAGGTTTGTTACGAGCAGTACTTC.

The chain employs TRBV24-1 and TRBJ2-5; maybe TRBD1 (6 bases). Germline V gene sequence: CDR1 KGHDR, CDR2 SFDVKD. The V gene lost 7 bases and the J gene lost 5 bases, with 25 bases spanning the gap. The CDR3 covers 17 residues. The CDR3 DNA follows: TGTGCCACCAGCCAACCCAGTGCTACAGGGTTACGGGAGACCCAGTACTTC. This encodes CATSQPSATGLRETQYF.

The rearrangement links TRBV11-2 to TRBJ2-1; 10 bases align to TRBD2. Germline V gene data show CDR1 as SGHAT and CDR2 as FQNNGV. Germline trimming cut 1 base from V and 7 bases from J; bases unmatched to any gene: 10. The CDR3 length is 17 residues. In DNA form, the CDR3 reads TGTGCCAGCAGCTTAGGCCGGACTAGCGGAGCCGAGAATGAGCAGTTCTTC. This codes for CASSLGRTSGAENEQFF.